A single sample is the source of the 8 T cell receptor beta chains below, sequenced in a study of shared clonotypes between healthy human individuals. Measured with immunoSEQ multiplex PCR; TCRdb has only the in-frame clones, and not every one. The sample includes about 1.4 million clones, more than 95% of them seen just once. Sequenced input: naive CD4+ T cells sorted from blood. Subset described: CD45RA+ positively selected. The receptor set was obtained from a man aged 25 to 40 in good health.

The chain recombines TRBV10-3 with TRBJ1-1, with TRBD1 matching 7 bases. Per the germline V gene, CDR1 is ENHRY and CDR2 is SYGVKD. V shed 5 bases, J shed 1 base, and the junction held 4 bases outside the gene matches. The CDR3 is 14 amino acids. CDR3 DNA: TGTGCCATCAGTTTGAAGGGGGCGAACACTGAAGCTTTCTTT. Translating it yields CAISLKGANTEAFF.

The CDR3 sequence is CASSLELFPEVGEKLFF. The CDR3 region has the DNA TGTGCCAGCAGCTTGGAGCTTTTCCCGGAGGTGGGTGAAAAACTGTTTTTT. The J gene is TRBJ1-4, the V gene TRBV5-4, with no clear D. The germline V gene encodes CDR1 SGHNT and CDR2 YYREEE (reference sequence). The CDR3 loop spans 17 amino acids. Trimming pared 0 bases from V and 7 bases from J, leaving 19 bases between. The whole variable domain, filled in from reference TRBV5-4 and TRBJ1-4, reads ETGVTQSPTHLIKTRGQQVTLRCSSQSGHNTVSWYQQALGQGPQFIFQYYREEENGRGNFPPRFSGLQFPNYSSELNVNALELDDSALYLCASSLELFPEVGEKLFFGSGTQLSVL.

The chain combines TRBV9 with TRBJ1-3, with D possibly matching TRBD1 (5 bases). This CDR3 comprises 16 residues. CDR1 is SGDLS and CDR2 is YYNGEE in the germline V gene. V lost 0 bases to trimming and J lost 0 bases, with 10 bases between them. The CDR3 loop is CASSVVGGASGNTIYF. Here the CDR3 DNA reads TGTGCCAGCAGCGTAGTGGGGGGAGCCTCTGGAAACACCATATATTTT.

The chain combines TRBV5-1 with TRBJ1-1; TRBD1 agrees at 8 bases. The V gene's germline CDR1 is SGHRS and CDR2 YFSETQ. V lost 4 bases to trimming and J lost 0 bases; unmatched junction nucleotides: 5. CDR3 length: 15 amino acids. The CDR3 DNA reads TGCGCCAGCAGCCCGCAGGGGGCCGTGAACACTGAAGCTTTCTTT. Translating gives CASSPQGAVNTEAFF. The whole variable domain, remainder taken from reference TRBV5-1 and TRBJ1-1, is KAGVTQTPRYLIKTRGQQVTLSCSPISGHRSVSWYQQTPGQGLQFLFEYFSETQRNKGNFPGRFSGRQFSNSRSEMNVSTLELGDSALYLCASSPQGAVNTEAFFGQGTRLTVV.

The chain combines TRBV5-1 with TRBJ2-1; TRBD2 agrees at 14 bases. After removal of 0 bases from V and 7 bases from J, the junction contained 3 bases not matched to a gene. From germline, CDR1 is SGHRS and CDR2 YFSETQ. This CDR3 spans 16 amino acids. CDR3 sequence (DNA): TGCGCCAGCAGCTTGGCCCGGACTAGCGGGGGGAATGAGCAGTTCTTC. This codes for CASSLARTSGGNEQFF.

The gene calls are TRBV30 and TRBJ1-5, with D hard to call. V lost 2 bases and J 2 bases, leaving 22 bases between the germline ends. Germline V gives CDR1 GTSNPN, CDR2 SVGIG (reference sequence). The CDR3 consists of 18 residues. The CDR3 DNA sequence: TGTGCCTGGAGTCCCATTTCGGGAAGTCCTAGAGGCAATCAGCCCCAGCATTTT. Translation gives CAWSPISGSPRGNQPQHF.

V is TRBV7-3 and J is TRBJ2-2; D is unresolved. The CDR3 spans 14 residues. Between the trimmed V and J ends, which lost 2 bases and 7 bases, there was a span of 11 bases. Germline CDR1 reads SGHTA; CDR2 reads FQGTGA. The CDR3 nucleotides read TGTGCCAGCAGCTTAGGGCTAAACGGCGGGGAGCTGTTTTTT. Translating it yields CASSLGLNGGELFF.

This clone was picked up one time. This sequence joins TRBV7-8 and TRBJ1-5, with D unclear. Trimming removed 1 base from V and 2 bases from J, with 6 bases in between. Germline-derived CDR1 and CDR2 are SGHVS and FQNEAQ. The CDR3 spans 14 residues. As DNA, the CDR3 is TGTGCCAGCAGCTTAGTCGAAGGCAATCAGCCCCAGCATTTT. Encoded protein: CASSLVEGNQPQHF.